The source of this T cell receptor beta chain is a study of blood T cell repertoires in COVID-19. At the level of the study: Samples came from the United States, Italy and Spain, spanning acute and convalescent COVID-19. T cells, B-cell-depleted T cells, or PBMCs provided the cDNA or gDNA that served as material.

This CDR3 spans 13 amino acids. Germline CDR1 MNHNY, CDR2 SVGAGI (reference sequence). Trimming took off 6 bases at V and 5 bases at J, with 13 bases between the two ends. Original methodology: Amplification of reference gene primers provided the estimated nucleated cell counts. Sequencing was performed with immunoSEQ multiplex PCR; in TCRdb, only in-frame clones are kept and a portion is missing. The V and J calls and clone size are taken from that table; D and trimming were inferred from the DNA. The repertoire has under 450,000 clones, roughly 86% of them found once; the top ten carry more than 0.85%.

The sequence derives from a human donor with acute or convalescent COVID-19. The donor label of this sample is uncertain. Source material: peripheral blood. This chain connects TRBV6-6 to TRBJ1-1; D may be TRBD1 (5 bases). DNA for the CDR3: TGTGCCAGCAGAATGGATAAGGGGACTGAAGCTTTCTTT. It translates to CASRMDKGTEAFF.